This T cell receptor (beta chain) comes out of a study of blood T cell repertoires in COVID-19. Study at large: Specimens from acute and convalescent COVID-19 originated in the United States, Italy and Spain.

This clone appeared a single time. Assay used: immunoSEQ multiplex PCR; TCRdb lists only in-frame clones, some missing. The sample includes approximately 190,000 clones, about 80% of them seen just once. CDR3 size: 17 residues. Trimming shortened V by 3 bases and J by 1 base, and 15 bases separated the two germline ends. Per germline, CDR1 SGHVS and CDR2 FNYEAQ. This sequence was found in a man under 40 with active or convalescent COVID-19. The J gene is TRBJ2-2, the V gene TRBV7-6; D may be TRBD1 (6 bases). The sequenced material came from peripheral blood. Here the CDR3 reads CASSFGPGHLNTGELFF. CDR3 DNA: TGTGCCAGCAGCTTCGGCCCGGGACACTTGAACACCGGGGAGCTGTTTTTT. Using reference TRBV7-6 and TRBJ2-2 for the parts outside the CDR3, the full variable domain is GAGVSQSPRYKVTKRGQDVALRCDPISGHVSLYWYRQALGQGPEFLTYFNYEAQQDKSGLPNDRFSAERPEGSISTLTIQRTEQRDSAMYRCASSFGPGHLNTGELFFGEGSRLTVL.